The source of this T cell receptor (beta chain) is a study of shared clonotypes between healthy human individuals (dated by TCRdb to 2018 to 2020). For the wider study: Three men and two women, aged 18 to 49 years, made up the cohort. Per donor, three plates each were used for CD4 naive and CD4 memory, two for CD8 naive, and one for CD8 memory. Blood TCR repertoires of five healthy adults were deeply sequenced to estimate repertoire size and the extent of clonotype sharing between individuals. To increase sequencing depth and limit assay-specific biases, different laboratories used diverse techniques to prepare libraries and sequence TCR repertoires. Leukapheresis yielded between about 0.8 and 9.5 billion PBMCs per donor. Study-wide findings and limitations: Sampling was limited to blood, and TCR repertoires in tissue likely differ from TCR repertoires in blood. Higher generation probabilities were observed for clonotypes shared by all four sorted-subset donors than for non-shared clonotypes. Across four donors, approximately 5% of naive CD4, roughly 3.5% of naive CD8, roughly 2.2% of memory CD4, and roughly 0.41% of memory CD8 clonotypes were shared. The genetic and exposure-history diversity represented was limited by the small number of donors. Even with the large sequencing depth, rarefaction of the sorted-subset datasets indicated that sequencing was incomplete. Pairwise subsampling led to the expectation that sequencing depth would affect the degree of clonotype sharing among donors. Larger estimated clonotype richness was generally found for naive subsets than for memory subsets.

Using the deep immunoSEQ assay, TCR CDR3 regions were amplified from genomic DNA by multiplex PCR. Extracted genomic DNA from each cell subset was spread evenly across all wells of several immunoSEQ 96-well plates, with each plate serving as a replicate. For sorted subsets, 150 to 250 ng genomic DNA, equal to 30,000 to 35,000 T cell genomes, was loaded into each replicate PCR. The purified libraries were quantified using a Qubit 3.0 fluorometer, sized with a Bioanalyzer 2100, and then quantified again using the KAPA Library Quantification kit. Every immunoSEQ 96-well plate was sequenced on a separate single-read 150-cycle Illumina NextSeq 550 flow cell. The source study handled its data this way. Because the immunoSEQ output included only junctional sequences and no quality scores, the filtering could not be the same as the filtering used for full-length reads. To assign V/J genes and CDR3, sequences were annotated using PyIR, a Python wrapper for IgBLAST v1.9, with IMGT germline references. Reads were removed for weak V/J assignments (E-value above 1e-6), missing CDR3, stop codons, out-of-frame junctions, or ambiguous translated residues. V3J clonotypes were defined as sequences sharing an identical inferred V gene, J gene, and CDR3 amino acid sequence. The percentage overlap between two repertoires was calculated by dividing the number of shared unique clonotypes by the size of the smaller repertoire. Repertoire richness was assessed with RTK rarefaction, the Chao1 estimator, and Recon v2.1 estimates of unobserved clonotypes. For all TCRbeta clonotypes obtained by the gDNA method from a few donors, generation probabilities were computed with OLGA. The source is immuneACCESS, and TCRdb retained only in-frame sequences with V and J called. Part of the clones is not carried over; for the studies checked, unresolved V genes explain less than half of this, and the remainder is unexplained. That table gives V, J and clone size, and the DNA gave D and trimming. The sample table lists about 1.1 million clones, approximately 78% of them with a count of one. Around 0.61% of the sample is taken by the ten largest.

The CDR3 measures 17 amino acids from cysteine to phenylalanine. Only CDR3 DNA is held: 51 bases, read in frame from base 1. Trimming takes 4 bases from V and 1 base from J, and the germline ends sit 19 bases apart. The germline V gene supplies CDR1 MDHEN and CDR2 SYDVKM. Details on this clone: Its recognized antigen is unknown. No base quality information exists; no much larger clone differs at one position.

The donors were healthy, HIV-negative adults with no recently reported acute infections or vaccinations. Only Caucasian adults living in Nashville, Tennessee, USA were represented among the donors. CD4+ T cells were enriched by magnetic negative selection, after which naive cells were positively selected on CD45RA and the negative fraction was taken as the memory subset. Blood was obtained by leukapheresis, after which PBMCs were separated by Ficoll-Histopaque density gradient centrifugation and cryopreserved in liquid nitrogen vapor phase. Analytical flow cytometry was used to check the purity and quantity of every magnetically sorted T cell population. Genomic DNA was isolated from each sorted fraction and quantified by UV absorbance on a Nanodrop 2000c.

This receptor chain uses TRBV28 and TRBJ1-1; no confident D gene assignment can be made. The sample comprised memory CD4+ T cells from PBMCs. The cell subset or site label, read with the paper, signifies: CD45RA-negative fraction. The sequence came from a man between 18 and 29 years old in good health. Some clones in this sample may be carry-over from other donors' samples. The CDR3 protein sequence reads: CASSSPAGYGSNTEAFF. The nucleotides read TGTGCCAGCAGTTCCCCAGCCGGATACGGTTCGAACACTGAAGCTTTCTTT.